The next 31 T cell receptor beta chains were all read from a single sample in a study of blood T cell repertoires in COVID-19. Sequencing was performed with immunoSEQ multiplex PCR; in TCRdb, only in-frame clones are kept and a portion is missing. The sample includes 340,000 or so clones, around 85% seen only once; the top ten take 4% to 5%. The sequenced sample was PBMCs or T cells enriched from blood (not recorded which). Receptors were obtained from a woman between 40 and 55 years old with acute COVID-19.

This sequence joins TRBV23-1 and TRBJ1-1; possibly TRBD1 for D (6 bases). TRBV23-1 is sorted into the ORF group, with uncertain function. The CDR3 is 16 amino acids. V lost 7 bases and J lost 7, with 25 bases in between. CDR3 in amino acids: CASTKGGGLGKVEAFF. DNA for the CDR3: TGCGCCAGCACCAAAGGGGGGGGGCTGGGGAAGGTTGAAGCTTTCTTT.

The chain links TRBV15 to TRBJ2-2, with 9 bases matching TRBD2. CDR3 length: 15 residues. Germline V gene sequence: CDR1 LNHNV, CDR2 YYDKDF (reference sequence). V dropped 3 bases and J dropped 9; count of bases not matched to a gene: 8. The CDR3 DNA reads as TGTGCCACCAGCAGGCCTAGCGGGATAGAGCGGGAGCTGTTTTTT. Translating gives CATSRPSGIERELFF.

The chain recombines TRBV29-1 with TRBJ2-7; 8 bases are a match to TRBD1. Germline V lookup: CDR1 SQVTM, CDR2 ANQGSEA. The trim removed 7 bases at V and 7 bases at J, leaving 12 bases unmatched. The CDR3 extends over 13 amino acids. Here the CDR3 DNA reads TGCAGCGCAACGACGGGACAGGCGAGGGAGCAGTACTTC. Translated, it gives CSATTGQAREQYF.

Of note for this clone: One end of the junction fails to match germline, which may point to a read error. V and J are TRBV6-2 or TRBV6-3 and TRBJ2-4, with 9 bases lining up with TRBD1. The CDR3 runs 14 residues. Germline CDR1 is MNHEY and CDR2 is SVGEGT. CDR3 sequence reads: CASSYSTPRDRVSF. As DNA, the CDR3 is TGTGCCAGCAGTTACTCGACTCCCCGGGACAGGGTTAGTTTC.

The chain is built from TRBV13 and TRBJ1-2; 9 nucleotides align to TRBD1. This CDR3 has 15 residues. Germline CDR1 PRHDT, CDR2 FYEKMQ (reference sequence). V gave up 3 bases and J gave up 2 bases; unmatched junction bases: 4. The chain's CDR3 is CASSFRGQGNYGYTF. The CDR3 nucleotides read TGTGCCAGCAGCTTCAGAGGACAGGGGAACTATGGCTACACCTTC.

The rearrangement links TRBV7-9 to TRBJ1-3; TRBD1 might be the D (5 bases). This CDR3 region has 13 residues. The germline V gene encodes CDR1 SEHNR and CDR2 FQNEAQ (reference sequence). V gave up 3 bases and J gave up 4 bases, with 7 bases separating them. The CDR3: CASSFTGGNTIYF. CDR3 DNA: TGTGCCAGCAGCTTCACAGGCGGAAACACCATATATTTT. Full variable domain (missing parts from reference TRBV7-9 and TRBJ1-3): DTGVSQNPRHKITKRGQNVTFRCDPISEHNRLYWYRQTLGQGPEFLTYFQNEAQLEKSRLLSDRFSAERPKGSFSTLEIQRTEQGDSAMYLCASSFTGGNTIYFGEGSWLTVV.

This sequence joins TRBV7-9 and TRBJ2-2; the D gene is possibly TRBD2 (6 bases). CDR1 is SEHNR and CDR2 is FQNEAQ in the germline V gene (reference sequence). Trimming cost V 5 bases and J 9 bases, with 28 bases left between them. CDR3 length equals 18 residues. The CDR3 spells CASSRLHGTSNTGRELFF. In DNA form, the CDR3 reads TGTGCCAGCAGCAGACTCCACGGGACTTCCAACACCGGTCGGGAGCTGTTTTTT.

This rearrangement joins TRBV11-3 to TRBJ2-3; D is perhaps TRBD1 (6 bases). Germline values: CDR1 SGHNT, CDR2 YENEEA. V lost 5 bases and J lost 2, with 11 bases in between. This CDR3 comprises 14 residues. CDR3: CASSQRGNTDTQYF. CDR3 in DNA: TGTGCCAGCAGCCAGAGGGGGAACACAGATACGCAGTATTTT.

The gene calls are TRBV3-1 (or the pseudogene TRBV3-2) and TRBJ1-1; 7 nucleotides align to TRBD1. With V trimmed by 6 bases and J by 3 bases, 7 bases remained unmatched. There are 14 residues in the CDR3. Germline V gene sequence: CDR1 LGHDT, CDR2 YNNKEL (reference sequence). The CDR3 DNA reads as TGTGCCAGCAGAAGACAGGGTGGCGACACTGAAGCTTTCTTT. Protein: CASRRQGGDTEAFF.

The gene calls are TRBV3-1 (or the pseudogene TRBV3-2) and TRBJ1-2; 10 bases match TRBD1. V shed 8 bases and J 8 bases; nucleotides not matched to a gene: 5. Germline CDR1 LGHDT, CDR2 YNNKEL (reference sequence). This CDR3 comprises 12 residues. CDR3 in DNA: TGTGCCAGCCGACAGGGGGCGATGGGCTACACCTTC. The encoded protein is CASRQGAMGYTF.

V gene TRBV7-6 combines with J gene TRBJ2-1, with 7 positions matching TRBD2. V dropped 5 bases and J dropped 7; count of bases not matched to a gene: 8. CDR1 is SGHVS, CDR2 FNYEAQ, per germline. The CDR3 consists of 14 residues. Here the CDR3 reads CASSQGGLGNEQFF. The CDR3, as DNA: TGTGCCAGCAGCCAGGGAGGGCTGGGAAATGAGCAGTTCTTC.

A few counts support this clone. The DNA for the CDR3 is TGTGCCAGCAGCCTGGGGACAGCCTATGGCTACACCTTC. Its translation: CASSLGTAYGYTF. The J gene is TRBJ1-2, the V gene TRBV6-5, with 7 bases identical to TRBD1. The CDR3 length is 13 residues. The germline CDR1 and CDR2 sequences are MNHEY and SVGAGI. V was clipped by 6 bases and J by 4 bases; unmatched bases: 5.

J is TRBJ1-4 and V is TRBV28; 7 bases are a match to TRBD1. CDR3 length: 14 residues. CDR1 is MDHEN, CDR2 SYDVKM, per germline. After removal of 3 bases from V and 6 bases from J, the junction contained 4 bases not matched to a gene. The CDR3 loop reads CASSFWQGDEKLFF. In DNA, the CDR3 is TGTGCCAGCAGTTTTTGGCAGGGGGATGAAAAACTGTTTTTT. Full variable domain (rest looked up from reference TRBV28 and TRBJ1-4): DVKVTQSSRYLVKRTGEKVFLECVQDMDHENMFWYRQDPGLGLRLIYFSYDVKMKEKGDIPEGYSVSREKKERFSLILESASTNQTSMYLCASSFWQGDEKLFFGSGTQLSVL.

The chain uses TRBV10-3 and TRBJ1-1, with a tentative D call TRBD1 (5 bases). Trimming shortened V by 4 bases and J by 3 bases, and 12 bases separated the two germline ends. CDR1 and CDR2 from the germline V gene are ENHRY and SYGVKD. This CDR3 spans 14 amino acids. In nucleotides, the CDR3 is TGTGCCATCAGTGCACCAGGGTGGGACACTGAAGCTTTCTTT. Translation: CAISAPGWDTEAFF.

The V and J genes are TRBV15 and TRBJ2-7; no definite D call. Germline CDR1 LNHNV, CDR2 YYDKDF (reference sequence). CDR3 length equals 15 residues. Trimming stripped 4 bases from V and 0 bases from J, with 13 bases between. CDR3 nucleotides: TGTGCCACCAGCATGAAGTCTGGTAGCTCCTACGAGCAGTACTTC. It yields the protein CATSMKSGSSYEQYF.

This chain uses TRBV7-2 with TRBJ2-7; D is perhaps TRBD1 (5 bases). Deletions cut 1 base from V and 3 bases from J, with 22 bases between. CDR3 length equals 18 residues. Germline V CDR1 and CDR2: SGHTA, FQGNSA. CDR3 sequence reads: CASSLVGIYQGFGYEQYF. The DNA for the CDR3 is TGTGCCAGCAGCTTAGTTGGGATTTATCAGGGTTTTGGCTACGAGCAGTACTTC.

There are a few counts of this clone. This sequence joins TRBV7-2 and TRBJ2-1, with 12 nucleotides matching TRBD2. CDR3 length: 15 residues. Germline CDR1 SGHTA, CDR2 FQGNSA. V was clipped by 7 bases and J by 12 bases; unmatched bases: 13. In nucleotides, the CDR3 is TGTGCCAGCACCCCTAGGACTAGCGGGGTTATGGCGCAGTTCTTC. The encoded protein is CASTPRTSGVMAQFF.

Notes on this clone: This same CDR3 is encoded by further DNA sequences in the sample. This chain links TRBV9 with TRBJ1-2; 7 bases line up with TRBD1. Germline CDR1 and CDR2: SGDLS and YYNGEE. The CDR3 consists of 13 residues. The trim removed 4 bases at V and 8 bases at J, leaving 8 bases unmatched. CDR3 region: CASSPRQGEGYTF. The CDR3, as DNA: TGTGCCAGCAGCCCCCGACAGGGAGAAGGCTACACCTTC.

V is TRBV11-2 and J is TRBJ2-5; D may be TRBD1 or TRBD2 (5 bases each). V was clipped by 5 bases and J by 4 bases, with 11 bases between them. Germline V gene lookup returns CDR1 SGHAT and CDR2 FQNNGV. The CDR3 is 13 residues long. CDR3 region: CASSIGERETQYF. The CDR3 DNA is TGTGCCAGCAGCATAGGGGAGCGAGAGACCCAGTACTTC.

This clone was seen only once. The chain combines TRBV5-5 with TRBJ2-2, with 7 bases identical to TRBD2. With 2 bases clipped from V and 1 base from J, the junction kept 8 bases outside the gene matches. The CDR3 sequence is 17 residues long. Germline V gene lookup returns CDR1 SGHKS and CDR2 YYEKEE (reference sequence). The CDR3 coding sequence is TGTGCCAGCAGCTTACCCCCCAGCGGGATGAACACCGGGGAGCTGTTTTTT. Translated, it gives CASSLPPSGMNTGELFF.

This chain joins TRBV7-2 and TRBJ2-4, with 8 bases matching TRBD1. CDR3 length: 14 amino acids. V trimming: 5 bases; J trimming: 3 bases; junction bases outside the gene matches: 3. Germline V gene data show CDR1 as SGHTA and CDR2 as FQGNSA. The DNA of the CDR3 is TGTGCCAGCAGCCAGGGGGCTGGCAAAAACATTCAGTACTTC. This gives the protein CASSQGAGKNIQYF. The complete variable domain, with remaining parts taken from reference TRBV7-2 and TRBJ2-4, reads GAGVSQSPSNKVTEKGKDVELRCDPISGHTALYWYRQSLGQGLEFLIYFQGNSAPDKSGLPSDRFSAERTGGSVSTLTIQRTQQEDSAVYLCASSQGAGKNIQYFGAGTRLSVL.

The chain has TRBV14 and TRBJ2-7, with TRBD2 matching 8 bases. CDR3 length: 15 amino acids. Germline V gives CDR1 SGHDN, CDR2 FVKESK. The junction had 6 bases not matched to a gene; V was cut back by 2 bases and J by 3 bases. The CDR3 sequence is CASSQPGRALYEQYF. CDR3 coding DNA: TGTGCCAGCAGCCAACCCGGGAGGGCCCTCTACGAGCAGTACTTC.

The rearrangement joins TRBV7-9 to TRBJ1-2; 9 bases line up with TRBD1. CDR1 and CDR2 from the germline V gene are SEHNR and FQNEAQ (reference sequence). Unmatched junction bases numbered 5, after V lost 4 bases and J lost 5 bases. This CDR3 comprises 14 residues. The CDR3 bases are TGTGCCAGCAGCTCACCGGACAGGGGTTATGGCTACACCTTC. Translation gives CASSSPDRGYGYTF.

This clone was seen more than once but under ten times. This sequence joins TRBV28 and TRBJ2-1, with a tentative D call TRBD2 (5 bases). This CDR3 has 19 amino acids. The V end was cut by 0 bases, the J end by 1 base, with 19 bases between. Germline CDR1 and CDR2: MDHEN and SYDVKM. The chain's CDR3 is CASSLWAGGKRLSYNEQFF. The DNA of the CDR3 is TGTGCCAGCAGTTTATGGGCAGGAGGTAAAAGACTTTCCTACAATGAGCAGTTCTTC.

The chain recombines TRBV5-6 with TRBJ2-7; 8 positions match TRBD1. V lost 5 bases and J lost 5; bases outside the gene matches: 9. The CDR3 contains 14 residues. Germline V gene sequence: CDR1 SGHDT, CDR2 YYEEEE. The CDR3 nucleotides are TGTGCCAGCAGTTCTAGGACAGGGTGGAACGAGCAGTACTTC. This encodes CASSSRTGWNEQYF. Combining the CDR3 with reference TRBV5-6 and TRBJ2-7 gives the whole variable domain DAGVTQSPTHLIKTRGQQVTLRCSPKSGHDTVSWYQQALGQGPQFIFQYYEEEERQRGNFPDRFSGHQFPNYSSELNVNALLLGDSALYLCASSSRTGWNEQYFGPGTRLTVT.

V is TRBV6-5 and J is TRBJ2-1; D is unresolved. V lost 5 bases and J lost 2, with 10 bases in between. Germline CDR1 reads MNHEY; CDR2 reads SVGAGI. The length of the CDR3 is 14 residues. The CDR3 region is CASSNLAPYNEQFF. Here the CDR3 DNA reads TGTGCCAGCAGTAATTTGGCCCCCTACAATGAGCAGTTCTTC.

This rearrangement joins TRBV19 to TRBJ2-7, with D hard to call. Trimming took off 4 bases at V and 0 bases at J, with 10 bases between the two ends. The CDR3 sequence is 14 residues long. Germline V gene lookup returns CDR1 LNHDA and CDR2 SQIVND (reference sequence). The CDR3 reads CASSTGRHSYEQYF. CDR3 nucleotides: TGTGCCAGTAGTACTGGGCGACACTCCTACGAGCAGTACTTC.

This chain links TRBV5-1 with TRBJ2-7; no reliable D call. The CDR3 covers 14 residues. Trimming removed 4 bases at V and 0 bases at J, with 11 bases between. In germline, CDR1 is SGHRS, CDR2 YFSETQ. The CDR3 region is CASSTTQLSYEQYF. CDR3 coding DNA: TGCGCCAGCAGCACAACACAGCTCTCCTACGAGCAGTACTTC.

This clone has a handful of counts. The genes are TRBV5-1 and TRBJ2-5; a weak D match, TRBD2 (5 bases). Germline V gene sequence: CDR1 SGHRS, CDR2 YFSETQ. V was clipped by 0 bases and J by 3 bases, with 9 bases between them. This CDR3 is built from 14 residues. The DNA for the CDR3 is TGCGCCAGCAGCTTGGCCGGGGTAGAAGAGACCCAGTACTTC. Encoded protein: CASSLAGVEETQYF.

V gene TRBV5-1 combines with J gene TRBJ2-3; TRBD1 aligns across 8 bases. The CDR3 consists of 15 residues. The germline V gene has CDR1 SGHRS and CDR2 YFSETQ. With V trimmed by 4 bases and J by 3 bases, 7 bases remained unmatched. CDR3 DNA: TGCGCCAGCAGCACCGGACAGGGAGTTACAGATACGCAGTATTTT. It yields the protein CASSTGQGVTDTQYF.

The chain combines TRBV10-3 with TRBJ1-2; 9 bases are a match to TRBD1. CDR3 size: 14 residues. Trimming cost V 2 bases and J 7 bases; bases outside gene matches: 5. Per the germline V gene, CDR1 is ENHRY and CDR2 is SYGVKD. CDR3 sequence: CAISEGDRVGGYTF. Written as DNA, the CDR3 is TGTGCCATCAGTGAGGGGGACAGGGTAGGTGGCTACACCTTC.